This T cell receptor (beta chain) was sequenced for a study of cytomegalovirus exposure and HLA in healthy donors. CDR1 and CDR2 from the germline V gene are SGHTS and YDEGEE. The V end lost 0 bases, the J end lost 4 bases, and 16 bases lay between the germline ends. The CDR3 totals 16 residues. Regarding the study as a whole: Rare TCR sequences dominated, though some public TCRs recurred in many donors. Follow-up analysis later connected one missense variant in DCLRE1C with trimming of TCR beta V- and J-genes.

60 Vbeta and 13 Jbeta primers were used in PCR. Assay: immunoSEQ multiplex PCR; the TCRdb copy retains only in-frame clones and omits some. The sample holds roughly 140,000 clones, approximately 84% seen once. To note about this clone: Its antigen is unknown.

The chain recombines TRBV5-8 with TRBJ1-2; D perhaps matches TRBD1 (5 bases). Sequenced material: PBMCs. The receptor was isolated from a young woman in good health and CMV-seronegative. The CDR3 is CASSLDPGGSAYGYTF. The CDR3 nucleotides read TGTGCCAGCAGCTTGGATCCGGGGGGATCGGCCTATGGCTACACCTTC.